This TCR beta chain was recovered during a study of identical twins. Findings and caveats of the study: Cord blood beta clonotypes present at high abundance carried fewer insertions; no such pattern appeared in memory repertoires.

The ends were cut back, 6 bases at V and 4 bases at J, with 18 bases in the middle. The CDR3 totals 15 residues. Germline lookup yields CDR1 MNHNS and CDR2 SASEGT. Unique molecular identifiers were present on the cDNA, which also gained a universal primer site by template switching. TCRdb used MiXCR to reprocess the 5' RACE reads, holding one entry per CDR3 protein. The sample yields 450,000 to 650,000 distinct CDR3 sequences, around a tenth seen once. Among all donors, each was a healthy Caucasian. With respect to this clonotype: The antigen remains unidentified.

The same specimen was also included in a second study, on yellow fever vaccine responses in identical twins.

The clonotype comes from a young woman in good health. The chain employs TRBV6-1 and TRBJ1-2, with D perhaps matching TRBD1 (6 bases). The sample was PBMCs. The CDR3 is CASRPQRETGYGYTF. CDR3 in DNA: TGTGCCAGCAGACCCCAACGGGAGACAGGCTATGGCTACACCTTC.